The 24 T cell receptor beta chains listed next were all sequenced from one sample in a study of beta chain features in type 1 diabetes. Expressed TCRB transcripts were sequenced after all isolated RNA was converted to cDNA. TCRdb's table, derived via immunoSEQ multiplex PCR, lists solely in-frame clones and lacks some. The sample has about 370,000 clones, about 16% seen once. The sample comprised naive CD4+ T cells from blood. These receptors originate from a woman aged 18 to 35 in good health.

The V and J genes are TRBV30 and TRBJ1-2, with a tentative D call TRBD1 (5 bases). Trimming removed 0 bases from V and 7 bases from J, with 18 bases in between. The CDR3 runs 15 residues. Germline V gene sequence: CDR1 GTSNPN, CDR2 SVGIG (reference sequence). CDR3: CAWSVQGSRVGGYTF. The CDR3 coding sequence is TGTGCCTGGAGTGTACAAGGAAGCAGGGTCGGTGGCTACACCTTC.

The gene calls are TRBV29-1 and TRBJ1-1, with 8 positions matching TRBD1. The V gene end was trimmed by 5 bases and the J gene end by 5 bases; junction bases not matched to a gene: 4. From germline, CDR1 is SQVTM and CDR2 ANQGSEA. This CDR3 contains 12 residues. The CDR3 DNA follows: TGCAGCGTTTGGACAGGGAGAACTGAAGCTTTCTTT. Amino acid sequence: CSVWTGRTEAFF.

The chain joins TRBV6-5 to TRBJ2-7; 12 bases are shared with TRBD2. The germline V gene has CDR1 MNHEY and CDR2 SVGAGI. V was clipped by 2 bases and J by 4 bases; unmatched bases: 6. The CDR3 spans 16 residues. The CDR3 DNA reads TGTGCCAGCAGTTACGCATCGACTAGCGGGAGATACGAGCAGTACTTC. Its translation: CASSYASTSGRYEQYF.

The chain is built from TRBV11-2 and TRBJ2-3; possibly TRBD2 for D (6 bases). Germline CDR1 reads SGHAT; CDR2 reads FQNNGV. This CDR3 comprises 16 residues. The V end was cut by 5 bases, the J end by 0 bases, with 15 bases between. CDR3 loop: CASSRGAGYSTDTQYF. As DNA, the CDR3 is TGTGCCAGCAGCCGAGGGGCGGGGTATAGCACAGATACGCAGTATTTT.

The V and J genes are TRBV5-1 and TRBJ2-1, with 13 bases aligning to TRBD2. CDR1 is SGHRS and CDR2 is YFSETQ in the germline V gene. The CDR3 length is 15 residues. The junction had 3 bases not matched to a gene; V was cut back by 5 bases and J by 4 bases. The CDR3 DNA follows: TGCGCCAGCAGTTGGACTAGCGGGGGTTACAATGAGCAGTTCTTC. The encoded protein is CASSWTSGGYNEQFF.

This clone was detected a few times. The gene calls are TRBV5-1 and TRBJ2-2; perhaps TRBD2 as D (5 bases). The CDR3 sequence is 14 residues long. The V and J ends lost 4 bases and 3 bases respectively, with 10 bases between them. Per the germline V gene, CDR1 is SGHRS and CDR2 is YFSETQ. CDR3 region: CASSRAADTGELFF. CDR3 coding DNA: TGCGCCAGCAGCAGGGCAGCGGACACCGGGGAGCTGTTTTTT.

This clone was counted a few times. This chain joins TRBV11-2 and TRBJ2-3; 7 bases agree with TRBD1. The CDR3 length is 14 residues. CDR1 is SGHAT, CDR2 FQNNGV, per germline. The J segment lost 2 bases and the V segment lost 7 bases, leaving 6 bases of the junction unmatched. The chain's CDR3 is CASTVDRDTDTQYF. CDR3 DNA: TGTGCCAGCACCGTCGACAGGGACACAGATACGCAGTATTTT.

This clone was seen a few times. The chain has TRBV11-3 and TRBJ2-1; 14 bases map to TRBD2. The CDR3 runs 15 residues. After removal of 5 bases from V and 9 bases from J, the junction contained 6 bases not matched to a gene. From germline, CDR1 is SGHNT and CDR2 YENEEA. The CDR3 sequence: CASSPGLAGVGEQFF. The DNA of the CDR3 is TGTGCCAGCAGCCCGGGACTAGCGGGAGTTGGTGAGCAGTTCTTC.

This clone was picked up a small number of times. J is TRBJ2-1 and V is TRBV7-8; 7 nucleotides align to TRBD1. The CDR3 is made up of 15 amino acids. Trimming removed 0 bases from V and 4 bases from J; junction bases left unmatched: 3. Germline V lookup: CDR1 SGHVS, CDR2 FQNEAQ. CDR3 DNA sequence: TGTGCCAGCAGCTTAGCCCCGGGACAGTACAATGAGCAGTTCTTC. It specifies CASSLAPGQYNEQFF.

The rearrangement links TRBV7-9 to TRBJ1-2; a possible D gene is TRBD1 (5 bases). V shed 2 bases and J shed 4 bases, with 11 bases lying between them. The CDR3 length is 14 residues. Germline V gives CDR1 SEHNR, CDR2 FQNEAQ (reference sequence). CDR3 coding DNA: TGTGCCAGCAGCTTATGGGGCAGGACCTATGGCTACACCTTC. Protein sequence: CASSLWGRTYGYTF.

The V and J genes are TRBV7-9 and TRBJ2-7, with 7 bases identical to TRBD2. The germline V gene encodes CDR1 SEHNR and CDR2 FQNEAQ (reference sequence). J was trimmed by 0 bases and V by 3 bases; bases with no gene match: 8. The CDR3 is 16 residues long. The CDR3 coding sequence is TGTGCCAGCAGCTTCACGGGGACTACGAACTCCTACGAGCAGTACTTC. Translated: CASSFTGTTNSYEQYF.

This clone was counted between two and nine times. The rearrangement links TRBV28 to TRBJ2-7; 13 bases are shared with TRBD2. Trimming at V came to 6 bases and at J to 0 bases, leaving 8 bases not matched to a gene. Germline V gene lookup returns CDR1 MDHEN and CDR2 SYDVKM. The CDR3 is 17 amino acids. The CDR3 loop reads CASSPATSGRVSYEQYF. In DNA form, the CDR3 reads TGTGCCAGCAGCCCAGCCACTAGCGGGAGGGTCTCCTACGAGCAGTACTTC.

This clone appeared a few times. The chain employs TRBV29-1 and TRBJ1-1; the D is unclear. V lost 6 bases and J lost 0, with 11 bases in between. The CDR3 sequence is 13 residues long. Looked up from germline, CDR1 is SQVTM and CDR2 is ANQGSEA. In DNA, the CDR3 is TGCAGCGTGGAGGGAAAGATGAACACTGAAGCTTTCTTT. Its translation is CSVEGKMNTEAFF.

In its sample, this clone was seen a few times. The rearrangement joins TRBV7-9 to TRBJ2-2; no clear D. This CDR3 is built from 14 residues. In germline, CDR1 is SEHNR, CDR2 FQNEAQ (reference sequence). V was clipped by 6 bases and J by 0 bases, with 8 bases between them. CDR3 sequence (DNA): TGTGCCAGCAGTTTTCTAGCGAACACCGGGGAGCTGTTTTTT. Residues: CASSFLANTGELFF.

The chain is built from TRBV4-1 and TRBJ2-5, with D perhaps TRBD1 (7 bases). V shed 0 bases and J shed 4 bases, with 18 bases lying between them. CDR3 length equals 17 residues. In germline, CDR1 is MGHRA, CDR2 YSYEKL. The CDR3 sequence: CASSQDETGIGGETQYF. The CDR3 DNA sequence: TGCGCCAGCAGCCAAGATGAGACAGGGATCGGGGGAGAGACCCAGTACTTC.

This clone was seen only a few times. J is TRBJ2-5 and V is TRBV7-2; 8 bases are shared with TRBD1. Germline lookup yields CDR1 SGHTA and CDR2 FQGNSA. This CDR3 has 13 residues. J lost 5 bases, V lost 5 bases, and 4 bases had no gene match. The CDR3, as DNA: TGTGCCAGCAGCCAGGGGGCGGGGGAGACCCAGTACTTC. Translated: CASSQGAGETQYF.

This clone came up a few times. The chain employs TRBV28 and TRBJ2-7; D might be TRBD2 (7 bases). There are 15 residues in the CDR3. CDR1 and CDR2 from the germline V gene are MDHEN and SYDVKM. V lost 6 bases and J 3 bases, leaving 18 bases between the germline ends. CDR3 protein: CASRGGGAQDYEQYF. Here the CDR3 DNA reads TGTGCCAGCAGGGGAGGGGGGGCGCAGGACTACGAGCAGTACTTC.

The chain joins TRBV10-3 to TRBJ1-4; 9 bases line up with TRBD1. The length of the CDR3 is 14 residues. V was pared by 10 bases and J by 8 bases, with 11 bases of the junction left unmatched. Per germline, CDR1 ENHRY and CDR2 SYGVKD. The CDR3 reads CASLGDRVGEKLFF. The CDR3 nucleotides read TGTGCCAGCCTCGGGGACAGGGTAGGCGAAAAACTGTTTTTT.

This clone was picked up a small number of times. CDR3 region: CASSQLENIQYF. The CDR3 nucleotides are TGTGCCAGCAGCCAACTGGAAAACATTCAGTACTTC. This rearrangement joins TRBV7-9 to TRBJ2-4; D is unclear. CDR1 and CDR2 (germline): SEHNR, FQNEAQ (reference sequence). The CDR3 totals 12 residues. Trimming shortened V by 5 bases and J by 5 bases, and 7 bases separated the two germline ends.

This clone was seen only a few times. This chain uses TRBV28 with TRBJ2-7; 7 bases line up with TRBD1. The CDR3 has 17 amino acids. The V gene end was trimmed by 5 bases and the J gene end by 0 bases; junction bases not matched to a gene: 13. CDR1 MDHEN and CDR2 SYDVKM come from the germline V gene. As DNA, the CDR3 is TGTGCCAGCAGTCCAGCGGACAGGAGAATTAGCTCCTACGAGCAGTACTTC. Amino acid sequence: CASSPADRRISSYEQYF. Full variable domain (outside the CDR3, taken from reference TRBV28 and TRBJ2-7): DVKVTQSSRYLVKRTGEKVFLECVQDMDHENMFWYRQDPGLGLRLIYFSYDVKMKEKGDIPEGYSVSREKKERFSLILESASTNQTSMYLCASSPADRRISSYEQYFGPGTRLTVT.

The chain links TRBV11-1 to TRBJ2-7; 9 bases fit TRBD1. J lost 5 bases, V lost 4 bases, and 6 bases had no gene match. The CDR3 loop spans 14 amino acids. Germline loops: CDR1 SGHAT, CDR2 FQDESV (reference sequence). DNA of the CDR3: TGTGCCAGCAGCTATTGGACAGGGGTCCACGAGCAGTACTTC. Encoded protein: CASSYWTGVHEQYF.

This clone was counted between two and nine times. The chain carries TRBV7-9 and TRBJ2-3; perhaps TRBD1 as D (6 bases). In germline, CDR1 is SEHNR, CDR2 FQNEAQ (reference sequence). CDR3 length: 14 residues. Trimming cost V 10 bases and J 1 base, with 15 bases left between them. CDR3 residues: CANRARGRTDTQYF. The CDR3 region has the DNA TGTGCCAACAGAGCCAGGGGACGCACAGATACGCAGTATTTT.

J is TRBJ2-7 and V is TRBV30; D unresolved. V dropped 3 bases and J dropped 2 bases, with 5 bases sitting between them. Germline CDR1 reads GTSNPN; CDR2 reads SVGIG (reference sequence). The CDR3 extends over 11 amino acids. CDR3 protein: CAWSYAYEQYF. In nucleotides, the CDR3 is TGTGCCTGGAGCTATGCCTACGAGCAGTACTTC.

The chain carries TRBV29-1 and TRBJ1-1, with no clear D. Trimming shortened V by 0 bases and J by 8 bases, and 16 bases separated the two germline ends. The CDR3 has 14 residues. Per germline, CDR1 SQVTM and CDR2 ANQGSEA. CDR3 nucleotide sequence: TGCAGCGTTGAAGATTGGTCGGGATGGGAGGAAGCTTTCTTT. This sequence encodes CSVEDWSGWEEAFF. Filled out from reference TRBV29-1 and TRBJ1-1, the complete variable domain reads SAVISQKPSRDICQRGTSLTIQCQVDSQVTMMFWYRQQPGQSLTLIATANQGSEATYESGFVIDKFPISRPNLTFSTLTVSNMSPEDSSIYLCSVEDWSGWEEAFFGQGTRLTVV.